The 4 T cell receptor beta chains presented below share a single source sample, sequenced in a study of shared clonotypes between healthy human individuals (dated by TCRdb to about 2020). For the CD8 naive samples, CD45RO-negative cells were positively selected for CCR7, yielding a CD45RA+CCR7+ population from which TemRA cells were excluded. Library preparation was by the immunoSEQ multiplex PCR assay. Drawn from immuneACCESS, this table holds only the in-frame rearrangements with V and J called that TCRdb kept. Clones are partly lost; checked studies trace under half to an unresolved V gene and leave the rest unexplained. Across this sample there are approximately 600,000 clones, with 85% to 95% seen only once. The top ten clones comprise about 0.11% of the sample. Material for sequencing was naive CD8+ T cells sorted from blood. According to the study, the label for this sample's cell subset or site signals: CD45RA+CCR7+. These receptors were obtained from a woman aged 30 to 39 in good health.

The chain couples TRBV9 to TRBJ2-1; 8 nucleotides match TRBD1. V dropped 2 bases and J dropped 8; count of bases not matched to a gene: 6. The CDR3 has 14 amino acids. CDR1 is SGDLS, CDR2 YYNGEE, per germline. The CDR3 protein is CASSVGTGAYEQFF. Written as DNA, the CDR3 is TGTGCCAGCAGCGTTGGGACAGGTGCTTATGAGCAGTTCTTC. Full variable domain (rest looked up from reference TRBV9 and TRBJ2-1): DSGVTQTPKHLITATGQRVTLRCSPRSGDLSVYWYQQSLDQGLQFLIQYYNGEERAKGNILERFSAQQFPDLHSELNLSSLELGDSALYFCASSVGTGAYEQFFGPGTRLTVL.

The chain carries TRBV19 and TRBJ2-7, with D unclear. V was pared by 2 bases and J by 2 bases, with 13 bases between. The CDR3 covers 15 residues. The germline V gene has CDR1 LNHDA and CDR2 SQIVND (reference sequence). The CDR3 DNA reads TGTGCCAGTAGTATATTTGCCCGGGCGCCCTACGAGCAGTACTTC. Protein product: CASSIFARAPYEQYF.

The CDR3 loop is CASSLSPGWDTQYF. In DNA, the CDR3 is TGTGCCAGCAGTTTATCCCCGGGATGGGATACGCAGTATTTT. This chain joins TRBV27 and TRBJ2-3; the D gene is possibly TRBD2 (5 bases). CDR1 and CDR2 from the germline V gene are MNHEY and SMNVEV (reference sequence). CDR3 size: 14 residues. The V end was cut by 0 bases, the J end by 6 bases, with 10 bases between.

The chain recombines TRBV7-9 with TRBJ2-7; no definite D call. Germline CDR1 and CDR2: SEHNR and FQNEAQ (reference sequence). V lost 3 bases to trimming and J lost 6 bases, with 9 bases between them. CDR3 size: 12 residues. CDR3: CASSLLESEQYF. The CDR3 DNA is TGTGCCAGCAGCTTGCTGGAGTCCGAGCAGTACTTC.